This T cell receptor beta chain was captured by sequencing in a study of Ad26.COV2.S vaccination and SARS-CoV-2 variants. Study in general: As a participant in COV1001, the donor was in the Ad26.COV2.S trial arm. Once or twice, 56 days apart, Ad26.COV2.S was delivered intramuscularly.

Treatment denoted: about 20 received Ad26.COV2.S at low or high dose, single or two shots; roughly five received placebo; per-sample allocation not given. Vaccine and placebo recipients were sampled on day 63 after the first injection. Wuhan-strain SARS-CoV-2 spike was expressed by the Ad26 vector that made up the vaccine. Broader study findings: Recipients given vaccine exceeded placebo recipients in spike-specific TCR breadth.

TCRdb's copy holds only in-frame clones and misses some; the assay was immunoSEQ multiplex PCR. The data hold 300,000 to 350,000 clones, with about 82% observed a single time. As to this clone: Its target is unknown.

The sequence derives from a person between 18 and 59 years old who received the Ad26.COV2.S COVID-19 vaccine or a placebo. Sequencing used peripheral blood, obtained in a trial of Ad26.COV2.S vaccine versus placebo.

This chain's CDR3 is CASSLRGSDHLTDTQYF. CDR3 DNA: TGTGCCAGCAGCCTTCGTGGTAGCGACCACCTCACAGATACGCAGTATTTT. The chain has TRBV3-1 (or the pseudogene TRBV3-2) and TRBJ2-3; D might be TRBD2 (5 bases). The V gene lost 4 bases and the J gene lost 2 bases, with 19 bases spanning the gap. Germline assignment: CDR1 LGHDT and CDR2 YNNKEL (reference sequence). The CDR3 is 17 amino acids.